A single sample gave rise to the 6 T cell receptor beta chains below, sequenced in a study of identical twins. TCRdb independently ran MiXCR on the 5' RACE reads; one entry per CDR3 protein. Here the sample spans approximately 600,000 distinct CDR3 sequences, 9.6% being singletons. The sample was also linked to a second study, of yellow fever vaccine responses in identical twins.

The specimen was PBMCs. The source is a woman aged 18-30 years in good health.

This clonotype was detected a few times. V gene TRBV29-1 combines with J gene TRBJ2-7, with a tentative D call TRBD1 (6 bases). V lost 8 bases and J 6 bases, leaving 14 bases between the germline ends. Germline V gives CDR1 SQVTM, CDR2 ANQGSEA. The CDR3 covers 11 residues. Written as DNA, the CDR3 is TGCAGCTCCTTATCAGGGGTCGAGCAGTACTTC. Translation: CSSLSGVEQYF.

This clonotype was observed a few times. The chain is built from TRBV11-2 and TRBJ2-2; 9 bases align to TRBD1. Trimming cost V 6 bases and J 4 bases; bases outside gene matches: 6. Germline V gene data show CDR1 as SGHAT and CDR2 as FQNNGV. CDR3 length: 15 residues. The CDR3 DNA reads TGTGCCAGCAGGCAGACAGGGGGAAGCACCGGGGAGCTGTTTTTT. Residues: CASRQTGGSTGELFF.

In its sample, this clonotype was seen a few times. The rearrangement uses TRBV2 and TRBJ2-5; D not certain. The CDR3 is 12 amino acids. Trimming cost V 8 bases and J 3 bases, with 10 bases left between them. The germline gives CDR1 SNHLY, CDR2 FYNNEI. The CDR3: CASAFGKETQYF. The CDR3 bases are TGTGCCAGCGCCTTCGGCAAAGAGACCCAGTACTTC.

This clonotype was observed at least ten times. V usage is TRBV20-1 and J usage is TRBJ2-5, with 8 nucleotides matching TRBD2. The CDR3 runs to 13 residues. The V segment lost 5 bases and the J segment 10 bases; nucleotides outside the gene matches: 12. CDR1 is DFQATT and CDR2 is SNEGSKA in the germline V gene (reference sequence). The CDR3 region has the DNA TGCAGTGCTCCAAATGCGGGAGGCTGGATCCAGTACTTC. The encoded protein is CSAPNAGGWIQYF.

The chain combines TRBV2 with TRBJ1-6, with D unresolved. The V end was cut by 2 bases, the J end by 7 bases, with 9 bases between. This CDR3 has 14 residues. Germline V CDR1 and CDR2: SNHLY, FYNNEI. CDR3 nucleotide sequence: TGTGCCAGCAGTGAATCTGGCATAAATTCACCCCTCCACTTT. The encoded protein is CASSESGINSPLHF.

This clonotype was counted only a few times. V usage is TRBV6-1 and J usage is TRBJ1-4; D ambiguous. This CDR3 comprises 14 residues. Germline CDR1 reads MNHNS; CDR2 reads SASEGT. V lost 2 bases and J lost 7, with 11 bases in between. CDR3 in amino acids: CASSELEGLEKLFF. Here the CDR3 DNA reads TGTGCCAGCAGTGAACTTGAGGGCCTTGAAAAACTGTTTTTT.